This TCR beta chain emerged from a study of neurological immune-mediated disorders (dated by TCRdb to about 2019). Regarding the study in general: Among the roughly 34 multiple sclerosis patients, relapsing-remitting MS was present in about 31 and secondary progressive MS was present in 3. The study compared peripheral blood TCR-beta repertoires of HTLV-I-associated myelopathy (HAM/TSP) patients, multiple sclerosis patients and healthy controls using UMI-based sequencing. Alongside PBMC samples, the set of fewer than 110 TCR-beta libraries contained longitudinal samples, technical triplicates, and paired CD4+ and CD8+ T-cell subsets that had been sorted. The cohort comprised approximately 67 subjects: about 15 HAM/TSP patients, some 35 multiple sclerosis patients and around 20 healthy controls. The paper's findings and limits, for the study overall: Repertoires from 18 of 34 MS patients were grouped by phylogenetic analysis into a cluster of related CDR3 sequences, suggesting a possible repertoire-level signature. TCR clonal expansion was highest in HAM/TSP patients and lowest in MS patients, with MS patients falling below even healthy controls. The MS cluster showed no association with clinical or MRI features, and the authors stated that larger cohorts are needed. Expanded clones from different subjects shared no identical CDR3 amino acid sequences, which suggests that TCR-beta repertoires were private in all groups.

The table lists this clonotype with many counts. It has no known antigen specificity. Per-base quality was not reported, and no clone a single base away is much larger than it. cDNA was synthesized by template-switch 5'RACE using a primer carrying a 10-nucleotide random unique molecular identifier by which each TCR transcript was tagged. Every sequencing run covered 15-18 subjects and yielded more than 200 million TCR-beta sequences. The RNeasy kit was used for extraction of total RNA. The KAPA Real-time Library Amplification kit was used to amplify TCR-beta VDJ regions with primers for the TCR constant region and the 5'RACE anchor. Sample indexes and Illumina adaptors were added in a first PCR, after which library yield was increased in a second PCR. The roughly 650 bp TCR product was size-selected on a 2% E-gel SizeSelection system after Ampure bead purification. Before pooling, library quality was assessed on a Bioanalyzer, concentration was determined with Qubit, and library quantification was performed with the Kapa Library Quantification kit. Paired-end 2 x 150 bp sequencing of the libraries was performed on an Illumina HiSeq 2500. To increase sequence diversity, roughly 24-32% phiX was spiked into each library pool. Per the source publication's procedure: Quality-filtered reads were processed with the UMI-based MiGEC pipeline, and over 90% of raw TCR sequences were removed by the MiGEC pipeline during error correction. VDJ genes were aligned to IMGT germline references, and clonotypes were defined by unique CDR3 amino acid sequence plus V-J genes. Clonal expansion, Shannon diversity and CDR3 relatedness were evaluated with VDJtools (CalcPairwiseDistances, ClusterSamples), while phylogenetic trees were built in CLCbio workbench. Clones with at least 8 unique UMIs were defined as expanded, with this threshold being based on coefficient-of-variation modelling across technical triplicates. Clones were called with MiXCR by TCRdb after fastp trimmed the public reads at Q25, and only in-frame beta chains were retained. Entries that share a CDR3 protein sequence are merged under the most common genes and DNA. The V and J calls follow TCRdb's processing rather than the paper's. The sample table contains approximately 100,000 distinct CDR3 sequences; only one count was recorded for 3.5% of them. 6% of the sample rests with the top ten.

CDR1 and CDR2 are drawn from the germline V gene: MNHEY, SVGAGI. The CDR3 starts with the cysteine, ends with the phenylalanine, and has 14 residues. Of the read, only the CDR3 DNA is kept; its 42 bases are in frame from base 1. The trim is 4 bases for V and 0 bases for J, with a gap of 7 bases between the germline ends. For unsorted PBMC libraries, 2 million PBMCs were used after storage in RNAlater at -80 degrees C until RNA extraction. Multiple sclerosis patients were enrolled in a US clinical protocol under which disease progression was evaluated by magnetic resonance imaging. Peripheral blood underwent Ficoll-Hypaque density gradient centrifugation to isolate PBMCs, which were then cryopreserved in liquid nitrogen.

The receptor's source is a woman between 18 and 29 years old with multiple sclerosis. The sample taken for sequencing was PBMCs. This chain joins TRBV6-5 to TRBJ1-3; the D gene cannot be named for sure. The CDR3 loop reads CASSSLTSGNTIYF. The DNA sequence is TGTGCCAGCAGTTCCCTAACCTCTGGAAACACCATATATTTT.